This T cell receptor (beta chain) was sequenced in a study of blood T cells in healthy people across ages. The study recruited healthy Caucasian donors from Russia who were aged roughly 6 to 95. Per sample, a minimum of 6 million PBMCs were isolated. Alongside a J-beta primer mix, a sample-barcoded 5' primer served in a second PCR lasting about 7 to 11 cycles. Via MiXCR, TCRdb re-called the 5' RACE reads, giving one row per CDR3 protein. The sample includes 800,000 or so distinct CDR3 sequences, around a quarter of them seen just once. These records were also assigned to another study, of T cells of mothers and their children. As that study records: Primer M1S, used in the second PCR, introduced sample barcodes and 2-4 random nucleotides.

This TCR was sampled from a boy aged 5 to 17 in good health. The sample comprised blood.

The DNA for the CDR3 is TGTGCCACTGGGGACAGCCCCAGGGGGGAGCAGTACTTC. The encoded protein is CATGDSPRGEQYF. This chain joins TRBV7-2 and TRBJ2-7; TRBD1 aligns across 7 bases. Germline lookup yields CDR1 SGHTA and CDR2 FQGNSA. The ends lost 10 bases at V and 7 bases at J; junction bases unmatched: 13. The CDR3 sequence is 13 residues long.